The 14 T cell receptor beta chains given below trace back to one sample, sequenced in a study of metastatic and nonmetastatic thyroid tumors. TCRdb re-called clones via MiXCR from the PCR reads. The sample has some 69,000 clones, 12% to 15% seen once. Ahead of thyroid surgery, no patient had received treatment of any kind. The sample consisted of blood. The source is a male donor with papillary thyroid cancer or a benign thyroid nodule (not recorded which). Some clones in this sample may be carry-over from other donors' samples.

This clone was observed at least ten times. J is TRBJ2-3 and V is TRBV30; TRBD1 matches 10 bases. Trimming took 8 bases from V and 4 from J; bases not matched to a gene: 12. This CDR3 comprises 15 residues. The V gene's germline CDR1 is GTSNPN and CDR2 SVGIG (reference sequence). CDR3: CAESTGGHPADTQYF. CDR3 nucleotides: TGTGCCGAATCGACAGGGGGCCACCCCGCAGATACGCAGTATTTT.

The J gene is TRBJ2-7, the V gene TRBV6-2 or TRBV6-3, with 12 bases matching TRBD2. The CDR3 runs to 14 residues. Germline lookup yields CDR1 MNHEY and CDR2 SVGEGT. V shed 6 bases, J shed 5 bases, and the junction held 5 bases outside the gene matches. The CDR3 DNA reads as TGTGCCAGCAGCAGGACTAGCGGGAAAAACGAGCAGTACTTC. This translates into CASSRTSGKNEQYF.

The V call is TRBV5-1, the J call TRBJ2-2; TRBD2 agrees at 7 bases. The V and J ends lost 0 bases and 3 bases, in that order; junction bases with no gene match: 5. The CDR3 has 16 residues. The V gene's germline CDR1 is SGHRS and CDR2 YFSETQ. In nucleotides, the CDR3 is TGCGCCAGCAGCTTGGCGCGGGGGATGTACACCGGGGAGCTGTTTTTT. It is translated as CASSLARGMYTGELFF. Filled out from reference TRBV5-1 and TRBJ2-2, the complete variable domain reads KAGVTQTPRYLIKTRGQQVTLSCSPISGHRSVSWYQQTPGQGLQFLFEYFSETQRNKGNFPGRFSGRQFSNSRSEMNVSTLELGDSALYLCASSLARGMYTGELFFGEGSRLTVL.

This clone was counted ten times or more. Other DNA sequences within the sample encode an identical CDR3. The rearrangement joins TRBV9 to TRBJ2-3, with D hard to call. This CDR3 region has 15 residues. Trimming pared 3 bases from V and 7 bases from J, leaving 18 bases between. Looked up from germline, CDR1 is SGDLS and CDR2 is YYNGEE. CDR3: CASSATSGEANTQYF. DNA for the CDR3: TGTGCCAGCAGCGCCACATCGGGCGAGGCCAATACGCAGTATTTT.

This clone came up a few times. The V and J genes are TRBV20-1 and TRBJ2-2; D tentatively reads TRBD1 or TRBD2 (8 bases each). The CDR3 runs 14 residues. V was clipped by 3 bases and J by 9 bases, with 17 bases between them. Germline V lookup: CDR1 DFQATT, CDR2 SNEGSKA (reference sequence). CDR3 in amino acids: CSASFGGDRWELFF. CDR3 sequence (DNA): TGCAGTGCTAGTTTCGGGGGGGACAGGTGGGAGCTGTTTTTT.

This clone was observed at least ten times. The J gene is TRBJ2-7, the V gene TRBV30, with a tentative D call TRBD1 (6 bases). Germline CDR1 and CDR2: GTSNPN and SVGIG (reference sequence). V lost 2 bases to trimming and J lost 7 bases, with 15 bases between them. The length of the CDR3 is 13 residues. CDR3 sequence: CAWSPNRAGEQYV. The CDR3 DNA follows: TGTGCCTGGAGTCCCAACAGGGCCGGGGAGCAGTACGTC.

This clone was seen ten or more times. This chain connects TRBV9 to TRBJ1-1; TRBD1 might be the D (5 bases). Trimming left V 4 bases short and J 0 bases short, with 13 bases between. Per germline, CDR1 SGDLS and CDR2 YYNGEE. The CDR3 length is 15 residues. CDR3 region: CASSTRGGLNTEAFF. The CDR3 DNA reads TGTGCCAGCAGCACCCGTGGGGGACTGAACACTGAAGCTTTCTTT.

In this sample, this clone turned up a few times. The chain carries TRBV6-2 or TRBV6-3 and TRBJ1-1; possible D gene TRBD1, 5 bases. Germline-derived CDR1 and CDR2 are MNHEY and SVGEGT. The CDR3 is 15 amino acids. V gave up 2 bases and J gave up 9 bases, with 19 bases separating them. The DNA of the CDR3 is TGTGCCAGCAGTTACGACCCCGGGGGGTACCTCAAAGCTTTCTTT. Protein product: CASSYDPGGYLKAFF.

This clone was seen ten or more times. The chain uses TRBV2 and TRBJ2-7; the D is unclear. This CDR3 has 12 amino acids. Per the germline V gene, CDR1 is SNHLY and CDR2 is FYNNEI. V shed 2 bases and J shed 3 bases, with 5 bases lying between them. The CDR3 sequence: CASSEKGYEQYV. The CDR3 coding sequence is TGTGCCAGCAGTGAAAAGGGCTACGAGCAGTACGTC.

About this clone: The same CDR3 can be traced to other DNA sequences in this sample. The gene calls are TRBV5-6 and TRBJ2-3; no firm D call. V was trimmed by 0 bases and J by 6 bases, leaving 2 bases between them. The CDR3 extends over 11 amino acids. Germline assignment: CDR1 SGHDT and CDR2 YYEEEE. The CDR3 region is CASSLGDTQYF. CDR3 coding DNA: TGTGCCAGCAGCTTGGGGGATACGCAGTATTTT. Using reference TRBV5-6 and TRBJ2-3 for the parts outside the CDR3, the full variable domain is DAGVTQSPTHLIKTRGQQVTLRCSPKSGHDTVSWYQQALGQGPQFIFQYYEEEERQRGNFPDRFSGHQFPNYSSELNVNALLLGDSALYLCASSLGDTQYFGPGTRLTVL.

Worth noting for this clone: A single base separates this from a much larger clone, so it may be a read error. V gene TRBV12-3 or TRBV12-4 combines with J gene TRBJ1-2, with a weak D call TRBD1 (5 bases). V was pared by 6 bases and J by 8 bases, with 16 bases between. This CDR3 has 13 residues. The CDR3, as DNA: TGTGCCAGCAGCACACGTGGGGGGGAAGGCTACACCTTC. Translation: CASSTRGGEGYTF.

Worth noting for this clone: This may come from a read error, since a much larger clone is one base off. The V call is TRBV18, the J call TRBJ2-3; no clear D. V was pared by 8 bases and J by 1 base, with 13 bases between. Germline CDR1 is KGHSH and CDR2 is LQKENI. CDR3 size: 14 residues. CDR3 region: CASPSRGGTDTQYF. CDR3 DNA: TGTGCCAGCCCGTCCCGTGGGGGCACAGATACGCAGTATTTT.

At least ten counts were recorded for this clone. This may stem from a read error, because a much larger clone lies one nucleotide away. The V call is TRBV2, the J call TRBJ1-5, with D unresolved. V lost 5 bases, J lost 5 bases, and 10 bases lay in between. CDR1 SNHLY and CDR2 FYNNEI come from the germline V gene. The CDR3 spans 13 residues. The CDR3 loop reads CASSKGRYQPQHF. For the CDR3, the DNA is TGTGCCAGCAGTAAGGGCAGGTATCAGCCCCAGCATTTT.

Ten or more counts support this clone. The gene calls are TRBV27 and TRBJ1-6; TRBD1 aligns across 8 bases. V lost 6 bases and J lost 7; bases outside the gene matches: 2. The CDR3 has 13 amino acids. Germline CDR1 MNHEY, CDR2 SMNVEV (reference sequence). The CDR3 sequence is CASRDRENSPLHF. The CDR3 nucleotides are TGTGCCAGCAGGGACAGGGAAAATTCACCCCTCCACTTT.